The next 32 T cell receptor beta chains were all read from a single sample in a study of CXCR3-negative and CXCR3-positive naive CD8 T cells (dated by TCRdb to between 2018 and 2021). TCRdb names NextSeq 550 as the instrument used. The Human TCR Profiling Kit (MiLaboratory) was used to prepare UMI-labeled 5' RACE TRB cDNA libraries. After reprocessing by TCRdb, each CDR3 protein sequence is one entry, and no DNA is given. The table kept for this sample lists 50,000 to 65,000 distinct CDR3 sequences. Approximately 1.5% of the sample lies in the top ten. Sequencing was done on a sample of naive CXCR3- CD8+ T cells from blood. Explained via the paper, the cell subset or site label denotes: CD45RO-CCR7+CD27+CD95- naive CD8+ T cells lacking CXCR3 (TNR3-). The receptor set was obtained from a human donor in good health. Some clones in this sample may be carry-over from other donors' samples.

The J gene is TRBJ1-1, the V gene TRBV2; the TCRdb call, TRBD1, lacks DNA for checking. Germline loops: CDR1 SNHLY, CDR2 FYNNEI. The CDR3 has 15 residues. This chain's CDR3 is CASRGAQGMDTEAFF.

The J gene is TRBJ1-1, the V gene TRBV7-2; TCRdb designates TRBD1, a call that cannot be tested without DNA. The CDR3 runs to 16 residues. Per the germline V gene, CDR1 is SGHTA and CDR2 is FQGNSA. CDR3 sequence reads: CASSLALGDRGRGAFF.

The CDR3 protein is CSAQGNGANVLTF. The chain couples TRBV29-1 to TRBJ2-6; the TRBD1 assignment by TCRdb is unverifiable without DNA. Germline V gene sequence: CDR1 SQVTM, CDR2 ANQGSEA. The CDR3 has 13 amino acids.

According to its frequency, this clonotype is medium-sized. This sequence joins TRBV7-6 and TRBJ2-3; TCRdb outputs TRBD2, but without DNA this stays unchecked. This CDR3 spans 17 amino acids. Germline lookup yields CDR1 SGHVS and CDR2 FNYEAQ. The chain's CDR3 is CASSRFSAGSSTDTQYF. The whole variable domain, filled in from reference TRBV7-6 and TRBJ2-3, reads GAGVSQSPRYKVTKRGQDVALRCDPISGHVSLYWYRQALGQGPEFLTYFNYEAQQDKSGLPNDRFSAERPEGSISTLTIQRTEQRDSAMYRCASSRFSAGSSTDTQYFGPGTRLTVL.

The chain recombines TRBV6-5 with TRBJ2-7. Germline V lookup: CDR1 MNHEY, CDR2 SVGAGI. The CDR3 has 12 residues. The CDR3 here is CASSGRTYEQYF.

The J gene is TRBJ2-1, the V gene TRBV20-1; TCRdb designates TRBD2, a call that cannot be tested without DNA. Per the germline V gene, CDR1 is DFQATT and CDR2 is SNEGSKA (reference sequence). The CDR3 sequence is 17 residues long. The CDR3: CSARNHEGLSSYNEQFF.

The rearrangement uses TRBV5-5 and TRBJ2-7. This CDR3 contains 16 residues. Germline CDR1 and CDR2: SGHKS and YYEKEE (reference sequence). CDR3 loop: CASSFRRPPEPDEQYF.

The V and J genes are TRBV20-1 and TRBJ1-5; as DNA is missing, the TRBD1 call by TCRdb cannot be tested. The CDR3 length is 15 residues. Germline V gene sequence: CDR1 DFQATT, CDR2 SNEGSKA (reference sequence). The CDR3 sequence is CSAVHRTVGNQPQHF.

The genes are TRBV7-6 and TRBJ2-7. The CDR3 is 13 amino acids. Looked up from germline, CDR1 is SGHVS and CDR2 is FNYEAQ. CDR3 residues: CASSPGGILGQYF. The variable domain in full, with the rest retrieved from reference TRBV7-6 and TRBJ2-7, is GAGVSQSPRYKVTKRGQDVALRCDPISGHVSLYWYRQALGQGPEFLTYFNYEAQQDKSGLPNDRFSAERPEGSISTLTIQRTEQRDSAMYRCASSPGGILGQYFGPGTRLTVT.

This chain uses TRBV15 with TRBJ2-1; absent DNA, TCRdb's TRBD2 call cannot be checked. CDR1 is LNHNV and CDR2 is YYDKDF in the germline V gene (reference sequence). CDR3 length: 13 amino acids. The CDR3 region is CATSLGEFAEQFF. Looking up the rest from reference TRBV15 and TRBJ2-1 gives the full variable domain: DAMVIQNPRYQVTQFGKPVTLSCSQTLNHNVMYWYQQKSSQAPKLLFHYYDKDFNNEADTPDNFQSRRPNTSFCFLDIRSPGLGDTAMYLCATSLGEFAEQFFGPGTRLTVL.

This clonotype is deemed medium-sized by its frequency. The rearrangement joins TRBV24-1 to TRBJ2-3. Germline CDR1 is KGHDR and CDR2 is SFDVKD. CDR3 length equals 13 residues. CDR3: CATSLPVGDTQYF.

The chain has TRBV5-6 and TRBJ2-3. The germline CDR1 and CDR2 sequences are SGHDT and YYEEEE. The CDR3 has 14 residues. The CDR3 protein is CASSLSRVTDTQYF.

The rearrangement uses TRBV4-2 and TRBJ2-7; TCRdb's D call, TRBD1, is unchecked because there is no DNA. This CDR3 is built from 16 residues. Germline assignment: CDR1 LGHNA and CDR2 YNFKEQ. Here the CDR3 reads CASSQDSGQPFYEQYF.

This chain uses TRBV7-2 with TRBJ2-2; the TCRdb D gene call, TRBD2, has no DNA to confirm it. The CDR3 covers 15 residues. Germline V gene data show CDR1 as SGHTA and CDR2 as FQGNSA. CDR3 residues: CASSSGGAHTGELFF.

This rearrangement joins TRBV5-1 to TRBJ2-1. This CDR3 has 13 amino acids. Germline loops: CDR1 SGHRS, CDR2 YFSETQ. CDR3 in amino acids: CASSSVLYNEQFF.

This rearrangement joins TRBV5-6 to TRBJ2-4; as DNA is missing, the TRBD2 call by TCRdb cannot be tested. The CDR3 consists of 14 residues. Germline V gene data show CDR1 as SGHDT and CDR2 as YYEEEE. The CDR3 is CASDSGRSKNIQYF.

The V call is TRBV28, the J call TRBJ2-3; TCRdb returns TRBD1, unconfirmable since there is no DNA. The CDR3 consists of 17 residues. Germline lookup yields CDR1 MDHEN and CDR2 SYDVKM. The chain's CDR3 is CASRNLLQGADTDTQYF. Filled out from reference TRBV28 and TRBJ2-3, the complete variable domain reads DVKVTQSSRYLVKRTGEKVFLECVQDMDHENMFWYRQDPGLGLRLIYFSYDVKMKEKGDIPEGYSVSREKKERFSLILESASTNQTSMYLCASRNLLQGADTDTQYFGPGTRLTVL.

This chain connects TRBV29-1 to TRBJ2-3; the D call from TCRdb, TRBD2, cannot be confirmed without DNA. CDR1 is SQVTM and CDR2 is ANQGSEA in the germline V gene. The CDR3 consists of 12 residues. Here the CDR3 reads CSVQPSGDTQYF.

J is TRBJ2-6 and V is TRBV23-1. TRBV23-1 is treated as an ORF (open reading frame) with a function not yet certain. The CDR3 sequence is 16 residues long. The CDR3 region is CASSQSEFSGAKVLTF.

The gene calls are TRBV7-6 and TRBJ2-1; lacking DNA, the TRBD1 call made by TCRdb goes unchecked. Germline V gene lookup returns CDR1 SGHVS and CDR2 FNYEAQ. The CDR3 is 16 amino acids. The CDR3 region is CASSSRGRSSYNEQFF.

The rearrangement joins TRBV6-5 to TRBJ1-2. Germline V lookup: CDR1 MNHEY, CDR2 SVGAGI. This CDR3 has 13 amino acids. The CDR3 sequence is CASSYPSAVGYTF.

The genes are TRBV4-2 and TRBJ2-1; without DNA, the TCRdb call of TRBD2 cannot be checked. CDR1 is LGHNA and CDR2 is YNFKEQ in the germline V gene. CDR3 length equals 18 residues. The CDR3 loop is CASSQVRSAGGSYNEQFF.

V usage is TRBV5-1 and J usage is TRBJ2-1; TCRdb designates TRBD1, a call that cannot be tested without DNA. The CDR3 contains 15 residues. Germline CDR1 reads SGHRS; CDR2 reads YFSETQ. The CDR3 spells CASSRAPGRIDEQFF.

The chain employs TRBV14 and TRBJ2-1; the D call from TCRdb, TRBD1, cannot be confirmed without DNA. Germline-derived CDR1 and CDR2 are SGHDN and FVKESK. The CDR3 has 14 amino acids. The CDR3 spells CASSQGARYNEQFF. Drawing the rest from reference TRBV14 and TRBJ2-1, the complete variable domain is EAGVTQFPSHSVIEKGQTVTLRCDPISGHDNLYWYRRVMGKEIKFLLHFVKESKQDESGMPNNRFLAERTGGTYSTLKVQPAELEDSGVYFCASSQGARYNEQFFGPGTRLTVL.

The chain has TRBV7-9 and TRBJ1-1; no DNA is available, so the TRBD1 call from TCRdb remains unchecked. Germline CDR1 reads SEHNR; CDR2 reads FQNEAQ (reference sequence). The CDR3 length is 13 residues. This chain's CDR3 is CASGDREYTEAFF.

The chain has TRBV28 and TRBJ1-6. Germline CDR1 is MDHEN and CDR2 is SYDVKM. The CDR3 spans 14 residues. The CDR3 protein is CASSFGIIDSPLHF.

CDR3 sequence: CASSSTGTTTYGYTF. The chain uses TRBV7-3 and TRBJ1-2. Germline CDR1 and CDR2: SGHTA and FQGTGA. This CDR3 is 15 amino acids long. Using reference TRBV7-3 and TRBJ1-2 for the parts outside the CDR3, the full variable domain is GAGVSQTPSNKVTEKGKYVELRCDPISGHTALYWYRQSLGQGPEFLIYFQGTGAADDSGLPNDRFFAVRPEGSVSTLKIQRTERGDSAVYLCASSSTGTTTYGYTFGSGTRLTVV.

The chain has TRBV5-1 and TRBJ2-3; TCRdb's D gene call, TRBD1, goes unchecked for lack of DNA. Germline loops: CDR1 SGHRS, CDR2 YFSETQ. The CDR3 is 17 amino acids. The CDR3 loop reads CASSLAPGQGIADTQYF. The full variable domain, completed using reference TRBV5-1 and TRBJ2-3, is KAGVTQTPRYLIKTRGQQVTLSCSPISGHRSVSWYQQTPGQGLQFLFEYFSETQRNKGNFPGRFSGRQFSNSRSEMNVSTLELGDSALYLCASSLAPGQGIADTQYFGPGTRLTVL.

The chain carries TRBV14 and TRBJ2-5. Germline CDR1 and CDR2: SGHDN and FVKESK. The CDR3 is 12 residues long. The CDR3 loop reads CASSQGGETQYF.

This chain uses TRBV25-1 with TRBJ2-5; the TCRdb call, TRBD1, lacks DNA for checking. CDR1 is MGHDK and CDR2 is SYGVNS in the germline V gene. CDR3 length: 14 amino acids. The CDR3 loop is CASHRGGSRETQYF.

The chain carries TRBV5-1 and TRBJ2-3; absent DNA, TCRdb's TRBD1 call cannot be checked. The CDR3 totals 15 residues. Per germline, CDR1 SGHRS and CDR2 YFSETQ. CDR3 residues: CASSLGTGEEDTQYF.

This chain joins TRBV27 and TRBJ1-2. The CDR3 sequence is 11 residues long. Germline V gene lookup returns CDR1 MNHEY and CDR2 SMNVEV (reference sequence). CDR3 sequence: CASSLIYGYTF.